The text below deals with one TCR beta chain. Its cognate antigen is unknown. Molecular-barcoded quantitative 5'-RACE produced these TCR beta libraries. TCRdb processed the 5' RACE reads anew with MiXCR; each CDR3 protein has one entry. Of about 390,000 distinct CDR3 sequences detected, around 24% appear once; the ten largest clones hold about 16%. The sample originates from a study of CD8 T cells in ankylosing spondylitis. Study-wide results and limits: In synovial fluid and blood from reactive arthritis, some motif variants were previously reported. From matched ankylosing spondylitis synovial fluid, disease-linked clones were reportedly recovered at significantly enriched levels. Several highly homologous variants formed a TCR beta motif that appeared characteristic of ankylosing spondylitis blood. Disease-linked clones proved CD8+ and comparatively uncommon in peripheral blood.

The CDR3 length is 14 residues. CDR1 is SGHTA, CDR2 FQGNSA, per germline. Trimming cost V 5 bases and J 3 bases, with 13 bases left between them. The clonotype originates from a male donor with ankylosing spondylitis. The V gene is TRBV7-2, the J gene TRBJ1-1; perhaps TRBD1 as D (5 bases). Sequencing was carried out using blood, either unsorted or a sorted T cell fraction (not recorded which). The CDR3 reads CASSQEAGYTEAFF. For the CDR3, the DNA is TGTGCCAGCAGCCAGGAGGCAGGGTACACTGAAGCTTTCTTT.